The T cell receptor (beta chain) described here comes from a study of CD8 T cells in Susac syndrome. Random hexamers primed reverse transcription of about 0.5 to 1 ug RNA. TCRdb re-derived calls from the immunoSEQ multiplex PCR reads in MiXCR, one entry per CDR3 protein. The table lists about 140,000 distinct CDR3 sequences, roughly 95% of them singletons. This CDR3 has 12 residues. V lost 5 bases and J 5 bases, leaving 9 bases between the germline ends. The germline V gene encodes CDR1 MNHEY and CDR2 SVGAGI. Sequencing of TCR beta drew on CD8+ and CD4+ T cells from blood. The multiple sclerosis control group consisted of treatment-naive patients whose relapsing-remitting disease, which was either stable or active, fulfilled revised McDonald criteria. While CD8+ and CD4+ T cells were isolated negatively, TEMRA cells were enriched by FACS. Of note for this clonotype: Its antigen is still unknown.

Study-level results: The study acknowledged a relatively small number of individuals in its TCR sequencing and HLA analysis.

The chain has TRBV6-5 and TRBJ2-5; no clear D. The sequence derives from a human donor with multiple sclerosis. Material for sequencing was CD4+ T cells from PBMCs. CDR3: CASSDMTETQYF. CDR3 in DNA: TGTGCCAGCAGTGACATGACGGAGACCCAGTACTTC.